This TCR beta chain is from a study of a mutant IDH1 vaccine in newly diagnosed glioma. The overall study: Weeks 1, 3, 5, 7, 11, 15, 19 and 23 were when patients received their eight vaccinations.

As to this clone: Its antigen remains unknown. Germline is not matched at one junction end, which may reflect a read error.

Time point of the sample: week 5, during vaccination. Mutant IDH1 20-mer peptide, at 300 ug, made up each vaccine dose, with topical imiquimod. Assay used: immunoSEQ multiplex PCR; TCRdb lists only in-frame clones, some missing. The sample lists about 40,000 clones, approximately 91% occurring once. From germline, CDR1 is SGHDN and CDR2 FVKESK. The CDR3 has 15 amino acids. The sequences come from PBMCs, collected from a glioma patient whose treatment included an IDH1 peptide vaccine. This chain links TRBV14 with TRBJ2-7; a weak D match, TRBD2 (5 bases). This receptor was taken from a man over 45 with glioma. The CDR3 sequence is CASSQGIASLNPRDF. CDR3 DNA sequence: TGTGCCAGCAGCCAAGGAATAGCTAGCCTAAATCCAAGGGACTTC. Filled out from reference TRBV14 and TRBJ2-7, the complete variable domain reads EAGVTQFPSHSVIEKGQTVTLRCDPISGHDNLYWYRRVMGKEIKFLLHFVKESKQDESGMPNNRFLAERTGGTYSTLKVQPAELEDSGVYFCASSQGIASLNPRDFGPGTRLTVT.